The rows below give T cell receptor beta chains drawn from one sample of a study of T cell responses to AZD1222 COVID-19 vaccine. Assay used: immunoSEQ multiplex PCR; TCRdb lists only in-frame clones, some missing. The profile shows 150,000 to 180,000 clones, under 95% of them singletons. Sequencing was performed on peripheral blood, taken on day 0 of AZD1222 vaccination. These TCRs come from an adult in good health. Both conserved end residues are part of each CDR3. A D gene is named only where the DNA matches it firmly. Clone size is given for some rows only: seen once, a few or many times, or a class if the clone is expanded.

>TRBV6-2/TRBV6-3|TRBD1|NA|TRBJ1-6
TGTGCCAGCAGCTGGGGACAGGGGAGGAGACCCCTCCACTTT
CASSWGQGRRPLHF
>TRBV5-1|NA|NA|TRBJ1-1
TGCGCCAGCAGCCAACAGGGACTCGGAACTGAAGCTTTCTTT
CASSQQGLGTEAFF
>TRBV27|NA|NA|TRBJ1-2
TGTGCCAGCAGCTCCCGTTTGGGGGTTCCCTTTTTGCCTAACTATGGCTACACCTTC
CASSSRLGVPFLPNYGYTF
>TRBV30|TRBD1|NA|TRBJ1-2
TGTGCCTGGAGTGGACAGGGGGGCACGGCCTATGGCTACACCTTC
CAWSGQGGTAYGYTF
>TRBV5-4|NA|NA|TRBJ2-5
TGTGCCAGCAGCTTACCCCGGGGGCGGAGTGGGGGGCAAGAGACCCAGTACTTC
CASSLPRGRSGGQETQYF
>TRBV18|NA|NA|TRBJ1-1
TGTGCCAGCTCACTCGGACGTCTGAACACTGAAGCTTTCTTT
CASSLGRLNTEAFF
>TRBV4-1|TRBD1|NA|TRBJ1-2
TGCGCCAGCAGCCAAGGGGACAGGGCCTATGGCTACACCTTC
CASSQGDRAYGYTF
>TRBV10-3|TRBD1|NA|TRBJ1-2
TGTGCCATCACCCAGGGGGGGTCCTATGGCTACACCTTC
CAITQGGSYGYTF
>TRBV9|TRBD1|NA|TRBJ1-2
TGTGCCAGCAGCCAATCCAGGGGGCCCTTTGGCTACACCTTC
CASSQSRGPFGYTF
>TRBV9|NA|NA|TRBJ2-2
TGTGCCAGCAGCGGGAACACCGGGGAGCTGTTTTTT
CASSGNTGELFF
>TRBV3-1/TRBV3-2|NA|NA|TRBJ2-3
TGTGCCAGCAGCCGACGAGGGGCGGTAACAGATACGCAGTATTTT
CASSRRGAVTDTQYF
>TRBV28|NA|NA|TRBJ1-5
TGTGCCACTAGGTGGGGGACTAGCAATCAGCCCCAGCATTTT
CATRWGTSNQPQHF
>TRBV19|TRBD1|NA|TRBJ1-1
TGTGCCAGTAATCAAGCAGGGGGCACTGAAGCTTTCTTT
CASNQAGGTEAFF
>TRBV2|NA|NA|TRBJ2-7
TGTGCCAGCGGTAGGGACACTACCTACGAGCAGTACTTC
CASGRDTTYEQYF
>TRBV30|TRBD1|NA|TRBJ1-2
TGTGCCTGGAGTTACAAACAGGGGAAATCCTATGGCTACACCTTC
CAWSYKQGKSYGYTF
>TRBV19|NA|once|TRBJ1-4
TGTGCCAGTAGTCAGATGTCCCGGGGAGGAGAAAAACTGTTTTTT
CASSQMSRGGEKLFF
>TRBV30|NA|once|TRBJ1-4
TGTGCCTGGAGTGTAACCGGTAATGAAAAACTGTTTTTT
CAWSVTGNEKLFF
>TRBV28|NA|NA|TRBJ1-1
TGTGCCAGCAGTTTAAGGTATGCTGAAGCTTTCTTT
CASSLRYAEAFF
>TRBV19|TRBD1|once|TRBJ2-3
TGTGCCAGTAGTATAGAAGCCGGGACAGGGCCCTTCACAGATACGCAGTATTTT
CASSIEAGTGPFTDTQYF
>TRBV6-2/TRBV6-3|NA|NA|TRBJ2-7
TGTGCCAGCAGTTACTGGGTGGACAACTACGAGCAGTACTTC
CASSYWVDNYEQYF
>TRBV28|TRBD1|few|TRBJ1-1
TGTGCCAGCAGATCCGGTCCGGGACAGGCACCCGAAGCTTTCTTT
CASRSGPGQAPEAFF
>TRBV11-2|NA|NA|TRBJ1-4
TGTGCCAGCAGCCAGAGGCGGCCAAGGCTGGAATCTAATGAAAAACTGTTTTTT
CASSQRRPRLESNEKLFF
>TRBV11-2|NA|few|TRBJ1-4
TGTGCCAGCAGCCCCGACGGGGAGGCAAAACTGTTTTTT
CASSPDGEAKLFF
>TRBV2|NA|few|TRBJ1-2
TGTGCCAGCAGCGATCGGACAGTCTTAGAGGGCTACACCTTC
CASSDRTVLEGYTF
>TRBV5-1|NA|NA|TRBJ2-7
TGCGCCAGCAGCTTCTCAGGGGTCGAGCAGTACTTC
CASSFSGVEQYF
>TRBV2|TRBD1|NA|TRBJ1-2
TGTGCCAGCAGTGACCCGACAGGGTTTACAGGGGGCGCAGAAGGAGGGAACTATGGCTACACCTTC
CASSDPTGFTGGAEGGNYGYTF
>TRBV19|NA|NA|TRBJ2-5
TGTGCCAGTAGCACCGGTGGGCGATACCAAGAGACCCAGTACTTC
CASSTGGRYQETQYF
>TRBV7-2|NA|NA|TRBJ2-3
TGTGCCAGCAGTATTAGACCGGGTACAGATACGCAGTATTTT
CASSIRPGTDTQYF